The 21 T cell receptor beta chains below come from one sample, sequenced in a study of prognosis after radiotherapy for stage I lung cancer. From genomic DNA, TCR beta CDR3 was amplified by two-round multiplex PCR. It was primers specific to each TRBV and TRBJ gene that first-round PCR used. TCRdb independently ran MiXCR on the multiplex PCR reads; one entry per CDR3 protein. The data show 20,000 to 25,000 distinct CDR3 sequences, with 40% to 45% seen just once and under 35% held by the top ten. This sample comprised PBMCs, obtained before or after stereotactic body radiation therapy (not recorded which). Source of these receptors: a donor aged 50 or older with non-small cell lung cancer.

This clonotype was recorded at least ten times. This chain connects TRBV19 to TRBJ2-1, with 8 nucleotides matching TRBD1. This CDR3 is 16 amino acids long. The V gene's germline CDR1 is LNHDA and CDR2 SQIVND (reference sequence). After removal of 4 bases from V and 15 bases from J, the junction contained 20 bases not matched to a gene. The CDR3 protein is CASSTGLDRVTTLRFF. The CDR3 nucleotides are TGTGCCAGTAGTACCGGCCTGGACAGGGTCACGACTTTACGGTTCTTC.

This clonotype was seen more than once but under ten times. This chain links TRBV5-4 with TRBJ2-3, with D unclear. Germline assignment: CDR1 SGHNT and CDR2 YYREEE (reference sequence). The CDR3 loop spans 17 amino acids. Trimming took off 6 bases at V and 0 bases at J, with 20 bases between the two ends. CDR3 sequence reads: CASMGNVRTESTDTQYF. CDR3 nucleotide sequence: TGTGCCAGCATGGGGAACGTAAGGACGGAAAGCACAGATACGCAGTATTTT.

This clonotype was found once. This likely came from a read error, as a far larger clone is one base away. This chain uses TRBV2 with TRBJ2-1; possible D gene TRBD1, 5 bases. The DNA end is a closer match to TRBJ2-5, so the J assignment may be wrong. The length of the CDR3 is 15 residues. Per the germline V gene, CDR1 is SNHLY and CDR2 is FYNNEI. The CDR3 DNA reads TGTGCCAGCAGTGAACTGTTGGCAGGACAAGATACCCAGTACTTC. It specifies CASSELLAGQDTQYF.

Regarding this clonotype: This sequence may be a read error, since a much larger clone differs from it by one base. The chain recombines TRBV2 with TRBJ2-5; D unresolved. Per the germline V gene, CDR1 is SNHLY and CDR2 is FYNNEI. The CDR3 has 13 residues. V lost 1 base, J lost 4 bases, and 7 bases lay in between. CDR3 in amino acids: CASSEEIRETQYF. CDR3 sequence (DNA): TGTGCCAGCAGTGAAGAAATACGAGAGACCCAGTACTTC.

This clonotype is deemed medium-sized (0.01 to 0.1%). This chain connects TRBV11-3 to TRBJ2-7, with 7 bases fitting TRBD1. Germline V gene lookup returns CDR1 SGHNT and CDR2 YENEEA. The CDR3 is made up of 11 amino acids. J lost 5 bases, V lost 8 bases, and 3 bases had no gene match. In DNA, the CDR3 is TGTGCCAGCCGCGACAGGGACGAGCAGTACTTC. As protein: CASRDRDEQYF.

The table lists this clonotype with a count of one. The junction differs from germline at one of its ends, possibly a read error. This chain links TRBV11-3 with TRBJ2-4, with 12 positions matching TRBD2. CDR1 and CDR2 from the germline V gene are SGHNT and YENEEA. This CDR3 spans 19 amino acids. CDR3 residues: CSSSLCASGRAGVKNIQYF. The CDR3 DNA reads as TGTTCCAGCAGCTTATGTGCTAGCGGGAGGGCCGGAGTCAAAAACATTCAGTACTTC.

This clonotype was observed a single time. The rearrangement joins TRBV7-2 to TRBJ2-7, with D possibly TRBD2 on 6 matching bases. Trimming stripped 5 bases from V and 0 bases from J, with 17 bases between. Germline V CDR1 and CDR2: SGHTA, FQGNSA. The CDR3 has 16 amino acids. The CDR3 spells CASSPDGGLSSYEQYF. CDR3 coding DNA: TGTGCCAGCAGCCCTGATGGAGGGCTCTCCTCCTACGAGCAGTACTTC.

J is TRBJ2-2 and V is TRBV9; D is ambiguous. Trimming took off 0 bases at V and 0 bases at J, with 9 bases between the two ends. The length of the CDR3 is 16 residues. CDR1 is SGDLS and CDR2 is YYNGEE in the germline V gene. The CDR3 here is CASSVVDVTNTGELFF. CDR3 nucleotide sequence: TGTGCCAGCAGCGTAGTAGACGTGACGAACACCGGGGAGCTGTTTTTT.

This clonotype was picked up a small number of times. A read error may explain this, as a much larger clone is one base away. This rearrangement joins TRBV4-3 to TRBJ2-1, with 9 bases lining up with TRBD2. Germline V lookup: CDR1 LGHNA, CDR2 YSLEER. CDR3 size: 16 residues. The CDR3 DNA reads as TGCGCCAGCAGCCAGGAAGGGCTAGCGGGGCACAATGAGCAGTTATTC. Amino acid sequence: CASSQEGLAGHNEQLF.

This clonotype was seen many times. CDR3 loop: CASSPTGAVYGYTF. Here the CDR3 DNA reads TGTGCCAGCAGTCCGACAGGGGCGGTTTATGGCTACACCTTC. The chain links TRBV9 to TRBJ1-2; 8 bases map to TRBD1. This CDR3 spans 14 amino acids. Germline CDR1 is SGDLS and CDR2 is YYNGEE. V shed 5 bases and J 5 bases; nucleotides not matched to a gene: 8.

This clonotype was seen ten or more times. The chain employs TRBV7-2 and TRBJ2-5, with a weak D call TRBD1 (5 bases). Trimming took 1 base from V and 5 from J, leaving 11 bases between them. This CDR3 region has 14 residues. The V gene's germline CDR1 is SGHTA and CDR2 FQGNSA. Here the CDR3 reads CASSLDRLGETQYF. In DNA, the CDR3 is TGTGCCAGCAGCTTAGACAGGCTAGGGGAGACCCAGTACTTC. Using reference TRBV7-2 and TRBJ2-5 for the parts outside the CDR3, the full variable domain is GAGVSQSPSNKVTEKGKDVELRCDPISGHTALYWYRQSLGQGLEFLIYFQGNSAPDKSGLPSDRFSAERTGGSVSTLTIQRTQQEDSAVYLCASSLDRLGETQYFGPGTRLLVL.

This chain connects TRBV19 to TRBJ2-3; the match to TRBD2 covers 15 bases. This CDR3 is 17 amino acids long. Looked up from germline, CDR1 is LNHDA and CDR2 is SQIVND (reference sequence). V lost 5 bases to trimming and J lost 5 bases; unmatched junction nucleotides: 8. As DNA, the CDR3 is TGTGCCAGTAGTTACCGGACTAGCGGGAGGGACAAAGATACGCAGTATTTT. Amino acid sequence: CASSYRTSGRDKDTQYF.

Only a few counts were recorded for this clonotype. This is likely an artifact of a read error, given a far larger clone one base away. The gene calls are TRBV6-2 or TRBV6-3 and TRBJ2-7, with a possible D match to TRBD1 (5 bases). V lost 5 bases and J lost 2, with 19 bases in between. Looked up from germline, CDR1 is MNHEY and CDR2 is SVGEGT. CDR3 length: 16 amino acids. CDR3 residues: CASSTNTGQHPYEQYF. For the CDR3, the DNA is TGTGCCAGCAGTACCAATACAGGCCAACACCCCTACGAGCAGTACTTC.

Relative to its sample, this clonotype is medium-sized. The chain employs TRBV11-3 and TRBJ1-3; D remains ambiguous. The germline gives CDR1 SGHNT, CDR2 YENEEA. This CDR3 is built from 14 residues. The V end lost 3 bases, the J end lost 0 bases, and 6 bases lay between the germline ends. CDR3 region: CASSFSVSGNTIYF. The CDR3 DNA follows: TGTGCCAGCAGCTTTTCAGTCTCTGGAAACACCATATATTTT.

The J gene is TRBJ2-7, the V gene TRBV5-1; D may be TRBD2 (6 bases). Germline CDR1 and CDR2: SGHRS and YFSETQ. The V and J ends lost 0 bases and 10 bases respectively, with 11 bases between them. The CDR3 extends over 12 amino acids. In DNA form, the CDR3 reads TGCGCCAGCAGCTTGGCCGGGGAGGCCCAGTACTTC. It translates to CASSLAGEAQYF.

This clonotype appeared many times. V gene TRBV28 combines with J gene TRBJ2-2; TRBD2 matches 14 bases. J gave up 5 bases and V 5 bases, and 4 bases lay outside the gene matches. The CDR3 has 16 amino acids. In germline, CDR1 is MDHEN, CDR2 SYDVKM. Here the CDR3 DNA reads TGTGCCAGCAGTGGGACTAGCGGGAGAGGAACCGGGGAGCTGTTTTTT. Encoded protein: CASSGTSGRGTGELFF.

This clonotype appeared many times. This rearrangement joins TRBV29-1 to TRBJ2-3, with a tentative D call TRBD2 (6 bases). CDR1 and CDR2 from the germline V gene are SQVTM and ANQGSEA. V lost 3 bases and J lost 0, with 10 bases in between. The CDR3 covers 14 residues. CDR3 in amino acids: CSVDGSGSTDTQYF. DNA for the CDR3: TGCAGCGTTGATGGTAGCGGTAGCACAGATACGCAGTATTTT.

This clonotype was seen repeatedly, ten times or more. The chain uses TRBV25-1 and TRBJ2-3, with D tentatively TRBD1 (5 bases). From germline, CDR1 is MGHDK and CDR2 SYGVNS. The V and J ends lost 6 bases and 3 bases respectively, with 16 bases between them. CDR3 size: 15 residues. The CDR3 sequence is CASRAGLSVTDTQYF. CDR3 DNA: TGTGCCAGCAGGGCAGGGCTCTCGGTTACAGATACGCAGTATTTT.

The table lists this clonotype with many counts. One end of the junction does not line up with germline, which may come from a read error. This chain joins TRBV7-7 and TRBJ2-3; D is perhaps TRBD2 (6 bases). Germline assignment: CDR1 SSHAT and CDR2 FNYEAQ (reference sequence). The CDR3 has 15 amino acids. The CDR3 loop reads CASSSEAGPTDTQYF. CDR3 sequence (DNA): TGTGCTAGCAGCTCTGAGGCGGGACCCACAGATACGCAGTATTTT.

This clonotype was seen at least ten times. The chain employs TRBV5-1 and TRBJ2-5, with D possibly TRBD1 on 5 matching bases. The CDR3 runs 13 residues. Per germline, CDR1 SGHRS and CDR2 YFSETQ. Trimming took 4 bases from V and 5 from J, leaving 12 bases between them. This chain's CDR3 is CASSPREGETQYF. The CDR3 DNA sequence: TGCGCCAGCAGCCCCAGGGAAGGCGAGACCCAGTACTTC. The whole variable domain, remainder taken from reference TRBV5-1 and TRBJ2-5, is KAGVTQTPRYLIKTRGQQVTLSCSPISGHRSVSWYQQTPGQGLQFLFEYFSETQRNKGNFPGRFSGRQFSNSRSEMNVSTLELGDSALYLCASSPREGETQYFGPGTRLLVL.

Written as DNA, the CDR3 is TGCAGTGCTAGACAGGGTGGGGAGACCCAGTACTTC. Amino acids: CSARQGGETQYF. J is TRBJ2-5 and V is TRBV20-1; a weak D match, TRBD1 (5 bases). V dropped 2 bases and J dropped 5 bases, with 9 bases sitting between them. CDR1 is DFQATT, CDR2 SNEGSKA, per germline (reference sequence). This CDR3 is built from 12 residues.